This is a list of T cell receptor beta chains from one sample in a study of shared clonotypes between healthy human individuals. Assay used: immunoSEQ multiplex PCR; TCRdb lists only in-frame clones, some missing. The table records hundreds of thousands of clones, 95% of them present only once. The sample comprised naive CD8+ T cells sorted from blood. These receptor sequences come from a young woman in good health. Each CDR3 is given with its conserved first and last residue. The order of the fields is V gene, clone size, J gene, D gene, CDR3 protein, CDR3 DNA. The D gene is left open where the match is weak. Some rows have no size entry. The others give once, few or many, or a class for an expanded clone.

v_call: TRBV4-2; clone_size: once; j_call: TRBJ1-1; d_call: .; cdr3_aa: CASSQDRNTEAFF; cdr3_nt: TGTGCCAGCAGCCAGGACAGGAACACTGAAGCTTTCTTT
v_call: TRBV28; clone_size: .; j_call: TRBJ2-5; d_call: TRBD2; cdr3_aa: CASRPPWGGPRQETQYF; cdr3_nt: TGTGCCAGCAGGCCCCCTTGGGGAGGGCCTAGGCAAGAGACCCAGTACTTC
v_call: TRBV4-1; clone_size: .; j_call: TRBJ2-7; d_call: TRBD2; cdr3_aa: CASSQDPGRTNYEQYF; cdr3_nt: TGCGCCAGCAGCCAAGATCCCGGGAGGACCAACTACGAGCAGTACTTC
v_call: TRBV2; clone_size: once; j_call: TRBJ2-1; d_call: TRBD1; cdr3_aa: CASSANPRGLNNEQFF; cdr3_nt: TGTGCCAGCAGTGCTAACCCTAGGGGGCTGAACAATGAGCAGTTCTTC
v_call: TRBV28; clone_size: .; j_call: TRBJ2-7; d_call: TRBD1; cdr3_aa: CASSLRSAGTVEQYF; cdr3_nt: TGTGCCAGCAGTTTAAGGTCCGCCGGGACAGTCGAGCAGTACTTC
v_call: TRBV7-9; clone_size: .; j_call: TRBJ2-7; d_call: TRBD2; cdr3_aa: CASSYTGGAKSYEQYF; cdr3_nt: TGTGCCAGCAGTTATACCGGGGGGGCGAAGTCCTACGAGCAGTACTTC
v_call: TRBV4-2; clone_size: .; j_call: TRBJ2-5; d_call: .; cdr3_aa: CASSQDLDRREQYF; cdr3_nt: TGTGCCAGCAGCCAAGATCTCGACCGCCGGGAGCAGTACTTC
v_call: TRBV25-1; clone_size: .; j_call: TRBJ2-5; d_call: TRBD1; cdr3_aa: CASSEPETGRQETQYF; cdr3_nt: TGTGCCAGCAGTGAACCCGAGACAGGGAGACAAGAGACCCAGTACTTC
v_call: TRBV14; clone_size: .; j_call: TRBJ2-2; d_call: TRBD1; cdr3_aa: CASSPKTSTGRAGELFF; cdr3_nt: TGTGCCAGCAGCCCCAAGACCTCGACAGGGCGGGCCGGGGAGCTGTTTTTT
v_call: TRBV28; clone_size: .; j_call: TRBJ2-7; d_call: TRBD2; cdr3_aa: CASSGSGSDNYEQYF; cdr3_nt: TGTGCCAGCTCGGGGAGCGGGAGTGACAACTACGAGCAGTACTTC
v_call: TRBV5-6; clone_size: .; j_call: TRBJ2-7; d_call: .; cdr3_aa: CASSLSYPHEQYF; cdr3_nt: TGTGCCAGCAGCTTGTCCTACCCCCACGAGCAGTACTTC
v_call: TRBV11-2; clone_size: .; j_call: TRBJ2-2; d_call: .; cdr3_aa: CASSPRGELFF; cdr3_nt: TGTGCCAGCAGCCCGAGGGGGGAGCTGTTTTTT
v_call: TRBV4-1; clone_size: .; j_call: TRBJ1-2; d_call: TRBD1; cdr3_aa: CASSQDSTGGNYGYTF; cdr3_nt: TGCGCCAGCAGCCAAGATTCGACAGGGGGTAACTATGGCTACACCTTC
v_call: TRBV11-2; clone_size: .; j_call: TRBJ2-1; d_call: .; cdr3_aa: CASSLGLVGPYNEQFF; cdr3_nt: TGTGCCAGCAGCTTAGGGCTTGTAGGGCCCTACAATGAGCAGTTCTTC
v_call: TRBV27; clone_size: .; j_call: TRBJ1-1; d_call: .; cdr3_aa: CASSFGWGQGTEAFF; cdr3_nt: TGTGCCAGCAGTTTCGGTTGGGGGCAAGGGACTGAAGCTTTCTTT
v_call: TRBV5-5; clone_size: .; j_call: TRBJ1-6; d_call: .; cdr3_aa: CASSFTASRVANSPLHF; cdr3_nt: TGTGCCAGCAGCTTTACCGCATCCCGAGTGGCCAATTCACCCCTCCACTTT
v_call: TRBV1; clone_size: .; j_call: TRBJ2-2; d_call: .; cdr3_aa: CTSSQVRASGNTGELFF; cdr3_nt: TGCACCAGCAGCCAAGTAAGGGCTAGCGGCAACACCGGGGAGCTGTTTTTT
v_call: TRBV7-6; clone_size: .; j_call: TRBJ2-3; d_call: .; cdr3_aa: CASSWVAGPSTDTQYF; cdr3_nt: TGTGCCAGCAGCTGGGTCGCGGGCCCGAGCACAGATACGCAGTATTTT
v_call: TRBV5-4; clone_size: .; j_call: TRBJ2-7; d_call: .; cdr3_aa: CASSPEVRVSEQYF; cdr3_nt: TGTGCCAGCAGCCCGGAAGTACGGGTTAGCGAGCAGTACTTC